This TCR beta chain was captured by sequencing in a study of blood T cells in healthy people across ages. A second PCR, run for 7 to 11 cycles, used a sample-barcoded 5' primer plus a J-beta primer mix. TCRdb analysed the 5' RACE reads with MiXCR anew, one entry per CDR3 protein. The sample shows hundreds of thousands of distinct CDR3 sequences, approximately 40% of them seen only once. The CDR3 is 16 residues long. CDR1 SGHRS and CDR2 YFSETQ come from the germline V gene. Trimming cost V 1 base and J 11 bases; bases outside gene matches: 16. This sequence joins TRBV5-1 and TRBJ2-5; 8 bases agree with TRBD1. This clonotype originated in a man older than 75 in good health. Source material: blood. Here the CDR3 DNA reads TGCGCCAGCAGCTTGTCAGGGGGCAGCTCCTACAATGAGCAGTACTTC. The encoded protein is CASSLSGGSSYNEQYF.